This T cell receptor beta chain was obtained from a study of shared clonotypes between healthy human individuals. With regard to this clone: The target antigen is unknown.

Study-level results: Clonotype sharing levels among donors were expected to vary with sequencing depth.

Germline CDR1 and CDR2: MNHNS and SASEGT. The J segment lost 0 bases and the V segment lost 5 bases, leaving 3 bases of the junction unmatched. CDR3 length: 15 amino acids. Several immunoSEQ plates held equal portions of the genomic DNA taken from each subset. The data were produced by immunoSEQ multiplex PCR, yet TCRdb's version contains in-frame clones alone and is incomplete. The sample lists around 2.5 million clones; more than 85% were seen once. The receptor was derived from a man aged 18 to 30 in good health. Some clones in this sample may be carry-over from other donors' samples. V usage is TRBV6-1 and J usage is TRBJ1-4; 7 bases match TRBD1. Sequencing was carried out using naive CD4+ T cells from PBMCs. Subset here: CD45RA+ positively selected. CDR3 sequence reads: CASSQQGATNEKLFF. The CDR3 DNA reads TGTGCCAGCAGTCAGCAGGGGGCAACTAATGAAAAACTGTTTTTT.